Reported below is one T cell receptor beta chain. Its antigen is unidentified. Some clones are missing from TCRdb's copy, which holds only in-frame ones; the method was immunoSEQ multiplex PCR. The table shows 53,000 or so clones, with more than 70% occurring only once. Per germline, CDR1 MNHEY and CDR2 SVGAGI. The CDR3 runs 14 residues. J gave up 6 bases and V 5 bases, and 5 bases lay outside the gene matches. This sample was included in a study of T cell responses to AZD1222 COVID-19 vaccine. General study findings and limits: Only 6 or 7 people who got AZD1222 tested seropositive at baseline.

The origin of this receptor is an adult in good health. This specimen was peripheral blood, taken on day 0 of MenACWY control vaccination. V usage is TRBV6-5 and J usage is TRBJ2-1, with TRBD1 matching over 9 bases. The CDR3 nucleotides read TGTGCCAGCAGTACCGGGACAGGGACCAATGAGCAGTTCTTC. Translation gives CASSTGTGTNEQFF.